The next 14 T cell receptor beta chains were all read from a single sample in a study of T cells in Graves' hyperthyroidism and ophthalmopathy (dated by TCRdb to about 2019). Preparation of the library involved multiplex PCR. These reads were obtained on an Illumina HiSeq 2000. TCR beta CDR3 regions were amplified from RNA transcripts. For the first round of RT-PCR on the TCR CDR3, the HTBI primer set was used together with the Qiagen OneStep RT-PCR kit. TCRdb redid the processing of the public reads, applying fastp at Q25 and MiXCR, and retained in-frame beta chains. Records with the same CDR3 protein are collapsed into one entry carrying the most frequent genes and DNA. For this sample the table gives roughly 570,000 distinct CDR3 sequences, of which around 42% were detected only once. The top ten clones comprise over 15% of the sample. The sequencing sample was made of peripheral blood or thyroid tissue (not recorded which). These receptors came from an adult woman with Graves' disease, either hyperthyroidism or ophthalmopathy (not recorded which).

On this clonotype: The missing conserved phenylalanine or tryptophan at the end of this CDR3 makes a read error likely. The limits of the CDR3 on the DNA are not certain, so only TCRdb's listed CDR3 is given. The J gene is TRBJ1-3, the V gene TRBV7-8. CDR1 and CDR2 (germline): SGHVS, FQNEAQ. With termini counted, the CDR3 has 8 amino acids. This chain's CDR3 is CASSLEMG.

The chain couples TRBV4-1 to TRBJ1-4, with TRBD1 as a possible D gene (6 bases). V dropped 3 bases and J dropped 8 bases, with 16 bases sitting between them. Germline values: CDR1 MGHRA, CDR2 YSYEKL. The CDR3 is made up of 15 amino acids. CDR3 residues: CASSHEQGVVEKLFF. The CDR3 DNA is TGCGCCAGCAGCCATGAACAGGGTGTAGTGGAAAAACTGTTTTTT.

The V and J genes are TRBV7-2 and TRBJ2-7; no clear D. With 1 base removed from V and 0 bases from J, the gap between germline ends came to 13 bases. The CDR3 has 16 amino acids. CDR1 is SGHTA and CDR2 is FQGNSA in the germline V gene. The DNA of the CDR3 is TGTGCCAGCAGCTTAGGGGGAACATGGGGCTCCTACGAGCAGTACTTC. Residues: CASSLGGTWGSYEQYF.

The genes are TRBV9 and TRBJ2-7; 7 positions agree with TRBD2. The CDR3 loop spans 15 amino acids. Unmatched junction bases numbered 5, after V lost 0 bases and J lost 2 bases. Looked up from germline, CDR1 is SGDLS and CDR2 is YYNGEE. CDR3 sequence reads: CASSVEGLAAYEQYF. For the CDR3, the DNA is TGTGCCAGCAGCGTAGAGGGCCTAGCGGCCTACGAGCAGTACTTC.

The chain employs TRBV2 and TRBJ1-5, with 8 bases identical to TRBD1. CDR1 is SNHLY, CDR2 FYNNEI, per germline. J was trimmed by 11 bases and V by 4 bases; bases with no gene match: 7. CDR3 length: 13 residues. CDR3 region: CASSVGQESAQHF. The CDR3 region has the DNA TGTGCCAGCAGTGTGGGACAGGAAAGCGCCCAGCATTTT. Looking up the rest from reference TRBV2 and TRBJ1-5 gives the full variable domain: EPEVTQTPSHQVTQMGQEVILRCVPISNHLYFYWYRQILGQKVEFLVSFYNNEISEKSEIFDDQFSVERPDGSNFTLKIRSTKLEDSAMYFCASSVGQESAQHFGDGTRLSIL.

The chain carries TRBV29-1 and TRBJ1-1; D gene ambiguous. The germline gives CDR1 SQVTM, CDR2 ANQGSEA. The V end lost 8 bases, the J end lost 11 bases, and 18 bases lay between the germline ends. The length of the CDR3 is 11 residues. Here the CDR3 DNA reads TGCAGCACGACCTCCCACGAGTTGGCTTTCTTT. Encoded protein: CSTTSHELAFF.

The chain recombines TRBV29-1 with TRBJ1-1; D gene ambiguous. This CDR3 spans 12 amino acids. In germline, CDR1 is SQVTM, CDR2 ANQGSEA. Trimming took 6 bases from V and 2 from J, leaving 10 bases between them. The CDR3 loop reads CSVNQANTEAFF. CDR3 in DNA: TGCAGCGTAAATCAGGCTAACACTGAAGCTTTCTTT.

This clonotype was counted many times. The chain employs TRBV27 and TRBJ1-2; the D gene is possibly TRBD1 (5 bases). Trimming removed 1 base from V and 1 base from J, with 10 bases in between. CDR3 length equals 15 residues. The V gene's germline CDR1 is MNHEY and CDR2 SMNVEV (reference sequence). The CDR3 region is CASSLWAGNNYGYTF. CDR3 DNA: TGTGCCAGCAGTTTATGGGCAGGGAATAACTATGGCTACACCTTC.

The V and J genes are TRBV29-1 and TRBJ2-7, with D perhaps given as TRBD1 or TRBD2 (6 bases each). The CDR3 spans 14 residues. CDR1 SQVTM and CDR2 ANQGSEA come from the germline V gene. V shed 4 bases and J shed 4 bases, with 17 bases lying between them. The CDR3 DNA follows: TGCAGCGTTGGGGGCGGAGGGGGGAAGTACGAGCAGTACTTC. This encodes CSVGGGGGKYEQYF.

The chain has TRBV10-3 and TRBJ1-2, with D perhaps matching TRBD1 (5 bases). V shed 4 bases and J shed 5 bases, with 17 bases lying between them. The CDR3 is 15 residues long. CDR1 and CDR2 (germline): ENHRY, SYGVKD. The DNA for the CDR3 is TGTGCCATCAGTGGAGAACAGGTGACAGCTTATGGCTACACCTTC. Translated, it gives CAISGEQVTAYGYTF.

The sample holds many counts of this clonotype. V is TRBV7-2 and J is TRBJ1-5; weak D call: TRBD1 (6 bases). The CDR3 sequence is 15 residues long. CDR1 SGHTA and CDR2 FQGNSA come from the germline V gene. V was pared by 5 bases and J by 4 bases, with 15 bases between. The CDR3, as DNA: TGTGCCAGCAGCGTTCCCGGGACATTTAATCAGCCCCAGCATTTT. It translates to CASSVPGTFNQPQHF.

This clonotype was counted at least ten times. The CDR3 DNA follows: TGTGCCAGCAGCCCCCAAGGGGACCACGGGGAGCTGTTTTTT. It translates to CASSPQGDHGELFF. The chain links TRBV3-1 to TRBJ2-2; D tentatively reads TRBD1 or TRBD2 (5 bases each). Trimming removed 4 bases from V and 7 bases from J, with 13 bases in between. This CDR3 is 14 amino acids long. Germline V CDR1 and CDR2: LGHDT, YNNKEL (reference sequence).

This clonotype came up a few times. This rearrangement joins TRBV28 to TRBJ1-2, with 8 bases aligning to TRBD1. Per the germline V gene, CDR1 is MDHEN and CDR2 is SYDVKM. The CDR3 consists of 19 residues. V trimming: 2 bases; J trimming: 0 bases; junction bases outside the gene matches: 14. The CDR3 region is CASSLPVSGGDRANYGYTF. In DNA, the CDR3 is TGTGCCAGCAGTTTACCGGTTTCAGGGGGCGATCGGGCTAACTATGGCTACACCTTC.

This clonotype has at least ten counts. This rearrangement joins TRBV7-2 to TRBJ1-2; D is ambiguous. This CDR3 has 13 residues. The germline V and J ends were trimmed by 1 base and 8 bases, with 11 bases remaining between them. The V gene's germline CDR1 is SGHTA and CDR2 FQGNSA. CDR3 residues: CASSLEPSGGYTF. CDR3 coding DNA: TGTGCCAGCAGCTTAGAACCCAGTGGGGGCTACACCTTC. Supplemented by reference TRBV7-2 and TRBJ1-2, the full variable domain reads GAGVSQSPSNKVTEKGKDVELRCDPISGHTALYWYRQSLGQGLEFLIYFQGNSAPDKSGLPSDRFSAERTGGSVSTLTIQRTQQEDSAVYLCASSLEPSGGYTFGSGTRLTVV.